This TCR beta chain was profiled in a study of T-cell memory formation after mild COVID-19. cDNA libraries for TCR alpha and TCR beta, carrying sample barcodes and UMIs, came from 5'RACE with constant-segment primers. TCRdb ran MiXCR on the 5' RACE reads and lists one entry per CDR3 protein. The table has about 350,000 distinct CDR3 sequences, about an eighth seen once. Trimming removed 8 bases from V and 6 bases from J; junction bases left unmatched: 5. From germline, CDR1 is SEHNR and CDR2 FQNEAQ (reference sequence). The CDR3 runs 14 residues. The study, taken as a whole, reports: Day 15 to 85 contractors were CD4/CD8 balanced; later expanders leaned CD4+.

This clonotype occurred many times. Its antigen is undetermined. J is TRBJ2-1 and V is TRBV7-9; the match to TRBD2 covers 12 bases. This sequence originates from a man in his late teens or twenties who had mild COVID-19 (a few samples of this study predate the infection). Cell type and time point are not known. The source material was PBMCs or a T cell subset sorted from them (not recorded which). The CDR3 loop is CASSILAGGNEQFF. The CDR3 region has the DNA TGTGCCAGCTCTATACTAGCGGGGGGCAATGAGCAGTTCTTC.